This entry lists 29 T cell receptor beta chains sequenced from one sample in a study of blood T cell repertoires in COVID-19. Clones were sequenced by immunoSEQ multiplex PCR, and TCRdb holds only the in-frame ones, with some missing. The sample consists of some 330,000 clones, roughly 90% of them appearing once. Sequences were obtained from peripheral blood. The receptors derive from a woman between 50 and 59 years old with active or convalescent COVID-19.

The CDR3 bases are TGTGCCAGCCGCACAGGGACGAATGAAAAACTGTTTTTT. This gives the protein CASRTGTNEKLFF. J is TRBJ1-4 and V is TRBV18, with D maybe TRBD1 (6 bases). V lost 8 bases to trimming and J lost 5 bases, with 12 bases between them. In germline, CDR1 is KGHSH, CDR2 LQKENI. The CDR3 totals 13 residues.

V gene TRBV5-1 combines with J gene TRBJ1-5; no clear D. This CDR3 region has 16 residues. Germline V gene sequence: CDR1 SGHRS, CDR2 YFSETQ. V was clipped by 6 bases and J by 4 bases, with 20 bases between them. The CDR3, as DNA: TGCGCCAGCACCCCCGGCCCGACCTCAGGAAATCAGCCCCAGCATTTT. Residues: CASTPGPTSGNQPQHF. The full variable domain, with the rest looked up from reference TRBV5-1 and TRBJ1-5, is KAGVTQTPRYLIKTRGQQVTLSCSPISGHRSVSWYQQTPGQGLQFLFEYFSETQRNKGNFPGRFSGRQFSNSRSEMNVSTLELGDSALYLCASTPGPTSGNQPQHFGDGTRLSIL.

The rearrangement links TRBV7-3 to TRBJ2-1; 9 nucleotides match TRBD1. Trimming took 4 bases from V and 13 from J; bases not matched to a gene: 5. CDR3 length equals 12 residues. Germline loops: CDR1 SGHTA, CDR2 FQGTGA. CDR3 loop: CASSSRTGEQFF. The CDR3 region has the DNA TGTGCCAGCAGCTCTCGGACAGGGGAACAGTTCTTC.

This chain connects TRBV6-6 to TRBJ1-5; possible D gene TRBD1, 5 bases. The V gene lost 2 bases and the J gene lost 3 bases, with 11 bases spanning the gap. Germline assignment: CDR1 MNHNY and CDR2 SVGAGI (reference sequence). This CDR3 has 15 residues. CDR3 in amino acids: CASSYGRASNQPQHF. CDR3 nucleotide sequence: TGTGCCAGCAGTTACGGCAGGGCCTCCAATCAGCCCCAGCATTTT.

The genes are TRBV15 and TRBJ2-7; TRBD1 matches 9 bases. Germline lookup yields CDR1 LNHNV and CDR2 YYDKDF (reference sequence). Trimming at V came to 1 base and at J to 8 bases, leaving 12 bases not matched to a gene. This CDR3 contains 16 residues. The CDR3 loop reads CATSRAPGQGGNKQYF. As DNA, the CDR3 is TGTGCCACCAGCAGAGCACCGGGACAGGGAGGCAACAAGCAGTACTTC. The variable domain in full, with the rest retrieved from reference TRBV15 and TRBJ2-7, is DAMVIQNPRYQVTQFGKPVTLSCSQTLNHNVMYWYQQKSSQAPKLLFHYYDKDFNNEADTPDNFQSRRPNTSFCFLDIRSPGLGDTAMYLCATSRAPGQGGNKQYFGPGTRLTVT.

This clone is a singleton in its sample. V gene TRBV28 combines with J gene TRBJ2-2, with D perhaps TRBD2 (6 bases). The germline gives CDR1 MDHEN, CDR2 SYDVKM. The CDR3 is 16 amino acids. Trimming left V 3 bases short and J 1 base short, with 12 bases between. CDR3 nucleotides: TGTGCCAGCAGTTTGGGGACTGCACTGAACACCGGGGAGCTGTTTTTT. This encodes CASSLGTALNTGELFF.

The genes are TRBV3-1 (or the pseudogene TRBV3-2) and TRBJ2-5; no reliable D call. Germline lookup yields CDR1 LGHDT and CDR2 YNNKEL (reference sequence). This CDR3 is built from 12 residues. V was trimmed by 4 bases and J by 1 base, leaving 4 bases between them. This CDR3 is CASSRLQETQYF. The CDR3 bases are TGTGCCAGCAGCCGGCTCCAAGAGACCCAGTACTTC.

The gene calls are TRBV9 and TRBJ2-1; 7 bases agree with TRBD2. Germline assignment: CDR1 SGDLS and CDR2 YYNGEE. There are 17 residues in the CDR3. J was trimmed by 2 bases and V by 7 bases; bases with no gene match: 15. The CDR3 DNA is TGTGCCAGCGGAAGAACGCAAGCGGGAAAGGCCTACAATGAGCAGTTCTTC. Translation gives CASGRTQAGKAYNEQFF.

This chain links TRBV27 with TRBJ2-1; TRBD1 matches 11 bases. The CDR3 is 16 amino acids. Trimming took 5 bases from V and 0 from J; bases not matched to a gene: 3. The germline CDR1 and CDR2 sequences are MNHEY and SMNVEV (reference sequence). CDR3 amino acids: CASSPGTGGSYNEQFF. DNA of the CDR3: TGTGCCAGCAGTCCCGGGACAGGGGGCTCCTACAATGAGCAGTTCTTC.

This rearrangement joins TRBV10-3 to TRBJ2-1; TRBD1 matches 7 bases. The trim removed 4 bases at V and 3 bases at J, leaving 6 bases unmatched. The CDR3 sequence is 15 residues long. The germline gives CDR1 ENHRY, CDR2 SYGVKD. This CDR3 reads CAISGGTDDYNEQFF. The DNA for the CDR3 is TGTGCCATCAGTGGGGGGACAGATGACTACAATGAGCAGTTCTTC.

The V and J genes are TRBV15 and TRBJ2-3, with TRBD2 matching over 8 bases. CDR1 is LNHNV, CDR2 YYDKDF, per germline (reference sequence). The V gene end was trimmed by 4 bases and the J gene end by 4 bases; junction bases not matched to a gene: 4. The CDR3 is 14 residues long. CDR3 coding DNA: TGTGCCACCAGCACGGGAGGGAGCGCAGATACGCAGTATTTT. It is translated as CATSTGGSADTQYF.

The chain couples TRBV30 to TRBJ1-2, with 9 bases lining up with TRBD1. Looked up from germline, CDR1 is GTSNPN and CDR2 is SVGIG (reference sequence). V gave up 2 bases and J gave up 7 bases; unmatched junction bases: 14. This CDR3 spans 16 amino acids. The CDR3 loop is CAWSLTGTGLLLGYTF. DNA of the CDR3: TGTGCCTGGAGTTTAACCGGGACAGGGCTTCTTCTTGGCTACACCTTC.

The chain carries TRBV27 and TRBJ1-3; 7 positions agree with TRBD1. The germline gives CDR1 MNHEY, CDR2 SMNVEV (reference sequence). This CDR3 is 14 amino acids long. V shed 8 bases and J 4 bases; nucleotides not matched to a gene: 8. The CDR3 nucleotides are TGTGCCAGCGGTAGAGGGGGCCCAGGAAACACCATATATTTT. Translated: CASGRGGPGNTIYF.

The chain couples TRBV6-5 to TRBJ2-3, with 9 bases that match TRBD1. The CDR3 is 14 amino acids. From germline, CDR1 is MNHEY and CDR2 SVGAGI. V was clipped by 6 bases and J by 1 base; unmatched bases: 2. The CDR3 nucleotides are TGTGCCAGCAGCCGGACAGGGGGCACAGATACGCAGTATTTT. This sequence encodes CASSRTGGTDTQYF.

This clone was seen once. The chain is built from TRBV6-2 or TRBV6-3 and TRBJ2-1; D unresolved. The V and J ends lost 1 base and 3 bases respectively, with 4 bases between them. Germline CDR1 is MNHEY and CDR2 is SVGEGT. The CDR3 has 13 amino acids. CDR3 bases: TGTGCCAGCAGTTACTACAGCTACAATGAGCAGTTCTTC. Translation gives CASSYYSYNEQFF.

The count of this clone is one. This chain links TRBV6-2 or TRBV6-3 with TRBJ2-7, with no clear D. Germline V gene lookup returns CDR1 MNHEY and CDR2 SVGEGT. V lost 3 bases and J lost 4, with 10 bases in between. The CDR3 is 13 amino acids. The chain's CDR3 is CASSYLRLYEQYF. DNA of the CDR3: TGTGCCAGCAGTTATCTGCGGCTATACGAGCAGTACTTC.

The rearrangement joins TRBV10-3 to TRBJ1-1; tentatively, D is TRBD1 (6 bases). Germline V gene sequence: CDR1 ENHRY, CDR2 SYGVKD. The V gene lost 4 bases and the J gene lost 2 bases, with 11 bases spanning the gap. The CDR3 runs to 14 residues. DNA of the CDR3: TGTGCCATCAGTGGTAGGACAGATAACACTGAAGCTTTCTTT. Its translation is CAISGRTDNTEAFF.

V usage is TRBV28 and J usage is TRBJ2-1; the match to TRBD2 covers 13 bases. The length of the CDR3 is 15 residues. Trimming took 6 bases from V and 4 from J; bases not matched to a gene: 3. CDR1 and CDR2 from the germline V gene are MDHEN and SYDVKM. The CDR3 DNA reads TGTGCCAGCAGCGGACTAGCGGGAGTTTACAATGAGCAGTTCTTC. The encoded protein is CASSGLAGVYNEQFF. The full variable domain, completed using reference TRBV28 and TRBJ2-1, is DVKVTQSSRYLVKRTGEKVFLECVQDMDHENMFWYRQDPGLGLRLIYFSYDVKMKEKGDIPEGYSVSREKKERFSLILESASTNQTSMYLCASSGLAGVYNEQFFGPGTRLTVL.

CDR3 bases: TGCGCCAGCAGCCAAGAGCGGACAGTAGGCTACGAGCAGTACTTC. Amino acid sequence: CASSQERTVGYEQYF. The chain combines TRBV4-3 with TRBJ2-7; possible D gene TRBD1, 6 bases. V was clipped by 0 bases and J by 3 bases, with 12 bases between them. Germline assignment: CDR1 LGHNA and CDR2 YSLEER. This CDR3 contains 15 residues.

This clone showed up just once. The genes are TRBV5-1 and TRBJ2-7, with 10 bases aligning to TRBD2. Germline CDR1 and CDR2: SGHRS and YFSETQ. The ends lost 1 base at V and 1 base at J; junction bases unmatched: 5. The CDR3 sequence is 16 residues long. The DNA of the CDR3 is TGCGCCAGCAGCTTGTCTAGCGGGAGTACTTCCTACGAGCAGTACTTC. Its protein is CASSLSSGSTSYEQYF.

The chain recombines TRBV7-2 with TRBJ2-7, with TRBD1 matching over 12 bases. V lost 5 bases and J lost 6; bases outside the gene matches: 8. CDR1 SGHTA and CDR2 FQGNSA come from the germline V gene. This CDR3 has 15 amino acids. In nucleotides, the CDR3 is TGTGCCAGCAGCCCGACGGGACAGGGGGCAGGCGAGCAGTACTTC. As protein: CASSPTGQGAGEQYF.

As DNA, the CDR3 is TGTGCCAGCAGCTTAGAGGGTAGCACTGAAGCTTTCTTT. Translating it yields CASSLEGSTEAFF. V and J are TRBV3-1 (or the pseudogene TRBV3-2) and TRBJ1-1; the D is unclear. The CDR3 spans 13 residues. CDR1 is LGHDT, CDR2 YNNKEL, per germline (reference sequence). V was trimmed by 5 bases and J by 4 bases, leaving 11 bases between them.

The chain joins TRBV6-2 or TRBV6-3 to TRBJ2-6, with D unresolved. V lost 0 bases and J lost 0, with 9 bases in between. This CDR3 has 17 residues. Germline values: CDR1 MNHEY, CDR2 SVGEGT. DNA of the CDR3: TGTGCCAGCAGTTACTCAAGTTCGAGCTCTGGGGCCAACGTCCTGACTTTC. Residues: CASSYSSSSSGANVLTF.

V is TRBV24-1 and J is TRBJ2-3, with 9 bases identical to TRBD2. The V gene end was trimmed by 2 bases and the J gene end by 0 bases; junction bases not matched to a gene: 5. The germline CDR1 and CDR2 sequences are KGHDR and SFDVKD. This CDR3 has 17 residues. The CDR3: CATSDWGLAGSTDTQYF. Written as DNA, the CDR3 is TGTGCCACCAGTGATTGGGGCCTAGCGGGGAGCACAGATACGCAGTATTTT.

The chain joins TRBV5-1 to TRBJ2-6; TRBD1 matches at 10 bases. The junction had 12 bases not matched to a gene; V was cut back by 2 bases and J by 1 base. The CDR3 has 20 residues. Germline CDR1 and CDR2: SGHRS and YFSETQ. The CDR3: CASSLLYSGQGESGANVLTF. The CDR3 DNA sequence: TGCGCCAGCAGCTTACTATATAGCGGACAGGGGGAATCTGGGGCCAACGTCCTGACTTTC. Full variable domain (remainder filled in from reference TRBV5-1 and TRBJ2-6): KAGVTQTPRYLIKTRGQQVTLSCSPISGHRSVSWYQQTPGQGLQFLFEYFSETQRNKGNFPGRFSGRQFSNSRSEMNVSTLELGDSALYLCASSLLYSGQGESGANVLTFGAGSRLTVL.

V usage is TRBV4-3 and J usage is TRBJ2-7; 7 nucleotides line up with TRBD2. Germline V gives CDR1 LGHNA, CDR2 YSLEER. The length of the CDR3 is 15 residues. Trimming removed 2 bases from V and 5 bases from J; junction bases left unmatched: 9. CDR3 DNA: TGCGCCAGCAGCCAAAGGACCGGGACTATCCACGAGCAGTACTTC. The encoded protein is CASSQRTGTIHEQYF.

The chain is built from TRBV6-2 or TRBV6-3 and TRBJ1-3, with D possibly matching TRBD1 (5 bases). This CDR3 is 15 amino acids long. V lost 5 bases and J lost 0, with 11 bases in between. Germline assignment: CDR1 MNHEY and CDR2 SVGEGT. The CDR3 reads CASSRGTVSGNTIYF. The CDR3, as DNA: TGTGCCAGCAGTCGCGGGACGGTCTCTGGAAACACCATATATTTT.

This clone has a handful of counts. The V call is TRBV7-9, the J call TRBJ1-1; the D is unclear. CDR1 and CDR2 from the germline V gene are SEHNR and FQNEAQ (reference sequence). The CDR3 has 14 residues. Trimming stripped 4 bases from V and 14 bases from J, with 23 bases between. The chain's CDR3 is CASSSYGQEIDGFF. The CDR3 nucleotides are TGTGCCAGCAGCTCCTATGGCCAGGAAATAGATGGGTTCTTT.

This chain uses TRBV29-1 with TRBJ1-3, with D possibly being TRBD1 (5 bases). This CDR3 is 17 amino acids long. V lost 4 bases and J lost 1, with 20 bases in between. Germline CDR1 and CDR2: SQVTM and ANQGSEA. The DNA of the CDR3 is TGCAGCGTTGTAGGGCAGGGCCGCCCTAATTCTGGAAACACCATATATTTT. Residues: CSVVGQGRPNSGNTIYF.